Here is one TCR beta chain with its context. Its specificity is unknown. V lost 3 bases and J lost 2; bases outside the gene matches: 6. Per germline, CDR1 MGHRA and CDR2 YSYEKL. The CDR3 sequence is 15 residues long. The source of the sample is a study of T-cell reconstitution after alpha-beta-depleted transplantation in children. Unique molecular identifiers were used in preparing the TCRbeta library. TCRdb independently ran MiXCR on the PCR reads; one entry per CDR3 protein. The sample contains 900,000 or so distinct CDR3 sequences, roughly 15% of which appear only once. Findings and caveats of the study: After transplant, at about two months, alpha-beta T cells were reportedly derived from several hundred expanded graft clones.

The chain has TRBV4-1 and TRBJ1-2, with 7 bases aligning to TRBD1. The TCR comes from a male patient aged 10 to 17 who had a stem cell transplant for acute lymphoblastic leukemia, so the T cells may come from the graft donor. Sequences were derived from PBMCs, mostly from graft donor cells, sampled 360 days after TCRalphabeta/CD19-depleted stem cell transplant. CDR3 sequence: CASSHSTGSNYGYTF. CDR3 nucleotide sequence: TGCGCCAGCAGCCACTCGACAGGGTCAAACTATGGCTACACCTTC.